This T cell receptor (beta chain) is drawn from a study of response to subunit inactivated influenza vaccine (dated by TCRdb to the late 2010s). Turning to the overall study: Deep quantitative T cell receptor repertoire profiling was used in the study to track responses to a trivalent subunit inactivated influenza vaccine.

Notes on this clonotype: Its antigen is unknown. No clone much larger than this one lies a single base away; base qualities are absent.

Summary of the overall study and its limitations: The authors suggested that each seasonal influenza vaccination may recruit only a limited number of new T cells.

Library construction relied on RT-PCR. The run used an Illumina HiSeq 2500. TCRdb reran the public reads through fastp at Q25 and MiXCR, keeping productive beta chains. When rows share a CDR3 protein, they turn into one entry using the most common DNA and genes. Recorded for this sample are around 790,000 distinct CDR3 sequences; less than 25% of them occurred a single time. The ten largest clones add up to roughly 10% of the sample. CDR1 and CDR2 are read off the germline V gene as MNHEY and SVGAGI. The junction shows trimming of 2 bases on V and 2 bases on J, plus 5 bases between the germline ends. The CDR3 runs 13 residues from the cysteine to the phenylalanine. Only the CDR3 part of the read is kept: 39 bases, read in frame from the first base.

The sample was PBMCs from blood, taken 5 to 6 days after vaccination. This clonotype was sampled from a man aged 45-60 years who received an inactivated influenza vaccine. Donor details come from another sample of the same person, matched by shared clones. This chain is built from TRBV6-5 and TRBJ2-3; the D gene cannot be named for sure. The nucleotide sequence is TGTGCCAGCAGTTACGTCCCCACAGATACGCAGTATTTT. This gives the protein CASSYVPTDTQYF.